Listed below are T cell receptor beta chains from one sample, sequenced in a study of blood T cells in healthy people across ages. TCRdb independently ran MiXCR on the 5' RACE reads; one entry per CDR3 protein. The sample has more than 1,400,000 distinct CDR3 sequences; roughly 40% are singletons. The specimen was blood. These receptors were obtained from a woman aged 18 to 35 in good health. Both conserved end residues are part of each CDR3. D genes are given only for firm matches.

.	TRBV28	16	TRBJ2-6	CASGDRKLSGANVLTF
.	TRBV6-6	16	TRBJ2-6	CACSYRQNSGANVLTF
TRBD1	TRBV20-1	17	TRBJ1-2	CSAREQGALGVDYGYTF
TRBD1	TRBV6-6	15	TRBJ1-5	CASSYGGQGDQPQHF
.	TRBV19	15	TRBJ2-3	CASSIAARSADTQYF
.	TRBV4-1	15	TRBJ1-1	CASSQTGGVNTEAFF
.	TRBV7-2	14	TRBJ2-7	CASSLGTAYYEQYF
TRBD1	TRBV27	15	TRBJ1-1	CASSPLDRVNGEAFF
.	TRBV7-2	15	TRBJ2-2	CASSLVRAGTGELFF
.	TRBV20-1	11	TRBJ2-1	CSQVVNNEQFF
.	TRBV11-3	14	TRBJ2-1	CASSRTGLGDEQFF
.	TRBV5-5	11	TRBJ2-5	CASSFRGGQYF
TRBD2	TRBV20-1	16	TRBJ2-1	CSAIVLAGGPDNEQFF
TRBD2	TRBV5-1	16	TRBJ2-7	CASSLGTGGAWNEQYF
.	TRBV12-3/TRBV12-4	14	.	CASSLSVFPYEQYF
.	TRBV6-5	17	TRBJ2-2	CASSYSGPRINTGELFF
.	TRBV2	14	TRBJ2-3	CASSTDYSTDTQYF
TRBD2	TRBV6-1	16	TRBJ2-1	CASSPLGGAGVDEQFF
.	TRBV4-2	16	TRBJ2-3	CASSQEVGGVTDTQYF
TRBD1	TRBV12-3/TRBV12-4	14	TRBJ1-2	CASSLLTGGNGYTF
.	TRBV15	12	TRBJ2-7	CATSRDYSRQYF
.	TRBV27	13	TRBJ2-1	CASSREAGYEQFF
.	TRBV28	16	TRBJ2-3	CASTPHGKISTDTQYF
TRBD1	TRBV20-1	14	TRBJ1-1	CSASRDRVTTEAFF
.	TRBV6-2/TRBV6-3	12	.	CASQRSVGTQYF
TRBD2	TRBV20-1	14	TRBJ2-3	CSATSGKGSDTQYF
TRBD2	TRBV5-1	17	TRBJ2-5	CASSLYSSGGSGETQYF
.	TRBV27	16	TRBJ2-5	CASSPGGGWYQETQYF
.	TRBV2	15	TRBJ1-2	CTTTNTGQGHYGYTF
TRBD2	TRBV20-1	15	.	CSARAPTSGRAEQYF
TRBD1	TRBV29-1	13	TRBJ2-3	CSVGQGAGDTQYF
.	TRBV2	16	TRBJ1-2	CASTKSWGDSNYGYTF
TRBD2	TRBV4-1	16	TRBJ2-1	CASSQGTGTSGGEQFF
.	TRBV18	16	TRBJ2-7	CASSPLPGMSEGEQYF
.	TRBV20-1	13	TRBJ1-1	CSACGVPGEGAFF
.	TRBV28	15	TRBJ1-1	CASSPPRTGNTEAFF
TRBD1	TRBV30	14	TRBJ1-1	CAWAPQGVGTEAFF
TRBD2	TRBV20-1	15	TRBJ2-1	CSATTGRSSYNEQFF
TRBD2	TRBV9	15	TRBJ2-3	CASSAWREYRDTQYF
.	TRBV2	17	TRBJ1-2	CASSESGAWGSDYGYTF
.	TRBV7-9	14	.	CASSSDGGITEQYF
TRBD1	TRBV5-1	17	TRBJ1-2	CASSRTGGLGANYGYTF
TRBD2	TRBV6-2/TRBV6-3	14	TRBJ2-1	CASGTSAPPNEQFF
.	TRBV11-2	11	TRBJ1-1	CASSPLGYAFF
.	TRBV5-1	13	TRBJ1-6	CVSSLGALDPLHF
.	TRBV20-1	15	TRBJ2-1	CSALLGLTVMDEQFF
.	TRBV3-1	13	TRBJ1-1	CASTGVGSTEAFF
.	TRBV21-1	18	TRBJ2-3	CASSKRVGLAGHTDTQYF
.	TRBV4-1	16	TRBJ2-1	CASSQARLGENNEQFF
.	TRBV7-9	14	TRBJ1-2	CASSRNRDRDGYTF
.	TRBV7-2	16	TRBJ1-1	CASSLRRHGSDTEAFF
TRBD2	TRBV29-1	13	.	CSVERGGVETQYF
TRBD1	TRBV20-1	14	TRBJ2-5	CSARDRTGQETQYF